The entry that follows covers one TCR beta chain sequence. Its antigen remains unidentified. This specimen comes from a study of human T cells and chemical hapten exposure. Study results and caveats: The study found that DPC sensitization did not change TCRs above 1 in 1000 frequency. Controls had significantly fewer large CDR3 similarity clusters than were formed by expanded TCRs.

Time point defined: pre-sensitization, week 0. The treatment: therapeutic diphenylcyclopropenone sensitization with weekly scalp DPC. Donors were 18 to 70-year-old alopecia patients suitable for DPC. Individual cDNA molecules received unique molecular identifiers in the library. Each CDR3 protein gets one entry after TCRdb re-called the RACE reads with MiXCR. The data hold some 250,000 distinct CDR3 sequences, with 7.5% to 9% observed a single time. Sequencing used whole blood, obtained in connection with sensitization to the hapten diphenylcyclopropenone (DPC). The TCR originated in a man aged 18 to 30 with alopecia areata. Some clones in this sample may be carry-over from other donors' samples.

CDR3 bases: TGCAGTGCTAGAGGGCAGGCAAGATCCTACAATGAGCAGTTCTTC. Translation gives CSARGQARSYNEQFF. The chain couples TRBV20-1 to TRBJ2-1; no clear D. Germline V gene sequence: CDR1 DFQATT, CDR2 SNEGSKA (reference sequence). V lost 1 base and J lost 1, with 11 bases in between. This CDR3 region has 15 residues.